The T cell receptor beta chain described here comes from a study of OX40 agonist ivuxolimab in advanced cancers. Broader study findings: Relative to CD4+, CD8+ T cells held more expanded clones on average.

On cycle 4 day 1 and cycle 7 day 1, as well as at baseline, blood was sampled. Profiled with immunoSEQ multiplex PCR; TCRdb holds only in-frame clones, not every one. The sample shows tens of thousands of clones, roughly 89% of them seen only once. Remarks on this clone: Its matching antigen is unknown.

The sequenced sample was CD4+ or CD8+ T cells sorted from blood, obtained in a trial of the OX40 agonist ivuxolimab. The clonotype originates from an adult with an advanced solid tumor such as melanoma, head and neck, liver or kidney cancer.

CDR3 coding DNA: TGTGCCAGCAGAGGCGGAGTCTATGGCTACACCTTC. Translated: CASRGGVYGYTF. The chain recombines TRBV25-1 with TRBJ1-2; D unresolved. The CDR3 loop spans 12 amino acids. Deletions cut 6 bases from V and 4 bases from J, with 9 bases between. Germline V gene data show CDR1 as MGHDK and CDR2 as SYGVNS.